The T cell receptor beta chain described here comes from a study of blood T cell repertoires in COVID-19. Clones were sequenced by immunoSEQ multiplex PCR, and TCRdb holds only the in-frame ones, with some missing. The sample has approximately 500,000 clones, approximately 88% seen once. Material for sequencing was PBMCs or T cells enriched from blood (not recorded which). The sequence came from a woman in her thirties or forties who had recovered from COVID-19.

The CDR3 here is CASSETPPGEQYF. CDR3 nucleotide sequence: TGTGCCAGCAGTGAAACCCCTCCGGGCGAGCAGTACTTC. The V gene is TRBV25-1, the J gene TRBJ2-7; no clear D. Germline V gene lookup returns CDR1 MGHDK and CDR2 SYGVNS. Trimming stripped 2 bases from V and 6 bases from J, with 11 bases between. The CDR3 runs 13 residues.